Following are 25 T cell receptor beta chains from one sample sequenced in a study of technical replicates of blood from four donors. Repertoires were generated with immunoSEQ multiplex PCR, while TCRdb's copy carries only in-frame clones and drops some. The repertoire includes around 72,000 clones, about nine tenths of them detected once, and 0.37% sits in the top ten. The sequencing input was T cells isolated from PBMCs. All receptors derive from a human donor in good health. Some clones in this sample may be carry-over from other donors' samples.

The chain has TRBV7-6 and TRBJ2-5, with D unclear. From germline, CDR1 is SGHVS and CDR2 FNYEAQ. Between the trimmed V and J ends, which lost 4 bases and 1 base, there was a span of 4 bases. The CDR3 is 12 amino acids. The CDR3 region has the DNA TGTGCCAGCAGCTCCCTCCAAGAGACCCAGTACTTC. Translation gives CASSSLQETQYF.

The rearrangement uses TRBV27 and TRBJ2-7, with TRBD1 matching over 7 bases. Germline assignment: CDR1 MNHEY and CDR2 SMNVEV (reference sequence). The CDR3 consists of 16 residues. J gave up 2 bases and V 5 bases, and 12 bases lay outside the gene matches. The CDR3: CASSLRDRAAPYEQYF. As DNA, the CDR3 is TGTGCCAGCAGTCTCCGGGACAGAGCCGCCCCCTACGAGCAGTACTTC.

This sequence joins TRBV28 and TRBJ1-4; tentative D call: TRBD1 (6 bases). The germline V gene has CDR1 MDHEN and CDR2 SYDVKM. The ends were cut back, 5 bases at V and 7 bases at J, with 14 bases in the middle. The CDR3 totals 14 residues. The CDR3 DNA follows: TGTGCCAGCAGTCTTACAGGGTTTGGTGAAAAACTGTTTTTT. It encodes CASSLTGFGEKLFF.

This chain joins TRBV28 and TRBJ2-7; no reliable D call. V was clipped by 6 bases and J by 3 bases, with 12 bases between them. There are 13 residues in the CDR3. Germline V CDR1 and CDR2: MDHEN, SYDVKM. The CDR3 loop is CASSLDSLYEQYF. CDR3 in DNA: TGTGCCAGCAGCCTCGACTCGCTCTACGAGCAGTACTTC.

This clone was observed a few times. This chain joins TRBV27 and TRBJ2-1, with 16 bases matching TRBD2. CDR1 MNHEY and CDR2 SMNVEV come from the germline V gene (reference sequence). This CDR3 region has 18 residues. V lost 2 bases to trimming and J lost 9 bases; unmatched junction nucleotides: 10. The CDR3 DNA is TGTGCCAGCAGTTTAGTGGGACTAGCGGGAGGGCCAAGTAGTGAGCAGTTCTTC. This translates into CASSLVGLAGGPSSEQFF.

The gene calls are TRBV2 and TRBJ2-2; 7 bases fit TRBD1. V lost 5 bases, J lost 3 bases, and 3 bases stayed unmatched. The V gene's germline CDR1 is SNHLY and CDR2 FYNNEI. CDR3 length: 14 residues. The CDR3 DNA reads TGTGCCAGCAGTAACACAGGGGACACCGGGGAGCTGTTTTTT. This sequence encodes CASSNTGDTGELFF. Supplemented by reference TRBV2 and TRBJ2-2, the full variable domain reads EPEVTQTPSHQVTQMGQEVILRCVPISNHLYFYWYRQILGQKVEFLVSFYNNEISEKSEIFDDQFSVERPDGSNFTLKIRSTKLEDSAMYFCASSNTGDTGELFFGEGSRLTVL.

The V and J genes are TRBV12-5 and TRBJ1-1, with 7 bases that match TRBD1. Germline V CDR1 and CDR2: LGHNT, FRNRAP. V dropped 6 bases and J dropped 0; count of bases not matched to a gene: 7. The CDR3 runs to 15 residues. The chain's CDR3 is CASGRGTDLNTEAFF. DNA for the CDR3: TGTGCTAGTGGGCGAGGGACAGATTTGAACACTGAAGCTTTCTTT.

In its sample, this clone was seen once. V usage is TRBV18 and J usage is TRBJ1-2; 8 positions match TRBD1. Germline lookup yields CDR1 KGHSH and CDR2 LQKENI. The CDR3 loop spans 15 amino acids. Trimming at V came to 1 base and at J to 4 bases, leaving 5 bases not matched to a gene. The CDR3 DNA sequence: TGTGCCAGCTCACCACGGCAGGGGGCGAGCTATGGCTACACCTTC. Translated: CASSPRQGASYGYTF.

This clone was detected only once. This rearrangement joins TRBV6-5 to TRBJ2-3, with D maybe TRBD2 (6 bases). The CDR3 has 15 amino acids. V lost 5 bases and J 6 bases, leaving 18 bases between the germline ends. Germline assignment: CDR1 MNHEY and CDR2 SVGAGI. CDR3 nucleotides: TGTGCCAGCAGTCGGCGTACCGGGAGTTTGGATACGCAGTATTTT. The encoded protein is CASSRRTGSLDTQYF.

V and J are TRBV7-8 and TRBJ2-5; D is ambiguous. The CDR3 covers 13 residues. With 6 bases removed from V and 8 bases from J, the gap between germline ends came to 16 bases. Germline V gene data show CDR1 as SGHVS and CDR2 as FQNEAQ. As DNA, the CDR3 is TGTGCCAGCAGAGCGCTAGACCACGGCACCCAGTACTTC. Translating gives CASRALDHGTQYF.

The chain links TRBV19 to TRBJ1-2; the D gene is possibly TRBD1 (5 bases). Looked up from germline, CDR1 is LNHDA and CDR2 is SQIVND (reference sequence). V was trimmed by 4 bases and J by 1 base, leaving 10 bases between them. This CDR3 spans 14 amino acids. CDR3 sequence reads: CASSTGHLNYGYTF. CDR3 DNA: TGTGCCAGTAGTACTGGACACCTTAACTATGGCTACACCTTC.

V usage is TRBV11-3 and J usage is TRBJ1-1; 7 bases are shared with TRBD1. The CDR3 spans 14 residues. J gave up 6 bases and V 5 bases, and 9 bases lay outside the gene matches. Germline V gene data show CDR1 as SGHNT and CDR2 as YENEEA. CDR3: CASSLDRDWAEAFF. CDR3 coding DNA: TGTGCCAGCAGCCTCGACAGGGACTGGGCTGAAGCTTTCTTT. The full variable domain, rest sourced from reference TRBV11-3 and TRBJ1-1, is EAGVVQSPRYKIIEKKQPVAFWCNPISGHNTLYWYLQNLGQGPELLIRYENEEAVDDSQLPKDRFSAERLKGVDSTLKIQPAELGDSAVYLCASSLDRDWAEAFFGQGTRLTVV.

This clone was observed once. The V and J genes are TRBV7-3 and TRBJ1-3; possible D gene TRBD1, 5 bases. Germline CDR1 is SGHTA and CDR2 is FQGTGA. V was shortened by 1 base and J by 0 bases, with 13 bases between the two germline ends. The CDR3 contains 17 residues. CDR3 coding DNA: TGTGCCAGCAGCTTAATCCGCAGGGCTATCTCTGGAAACACCATATATTTT. Encoded protein: CASSLIRRAISGNTIYF.

A word on this clone: Relative to the germline gene, one junction end is altered; a read error may explain this. The chain is built from TRBV7-7 and TRBJ2-7; the match to TRBD1 covers 9 bases. Germline loops: CDR1 SSHAT, CDR2 FNYEAQ (reference sequence). This CDR3 region has 13 residues. The CDR3 DNA reads as TGTGCTAGCAGCTTAGGGACAGGGAGCGAGCAGTACTTC. As protein: CASSLGTGSEQYF.

The rearrangement joins TRBV6-6 to TRBJ1-5; 10 nucleotides match TRBD1. CDR1 is MNHNY and CDR2 is SVGAGI in the germline V gene (reference sequence). The CDR3 spans 13 residues. J lost 5 bases, V lost 6 bases, and 1 base had no gene match. This chain's CDR3 is CASRGTGDQPQHF. CDR3 nucleotides: TGTGCCAGCAGAGGGACAGGGGATCAGCCCCAGCATTTT.

The chain couples TRBV28 to TRBJ1-2; tentatively, D is TRBD1 (5 bases). The germline CDR1 and CDR2 sequences are MDHEN and SYDVKM. V shed 5 bases and J shed 4 bases, with 20 bases lying between them. CDR3 length equals 16 residues. DNA for the CDR3: TGTGCCAGCAGTCCAGGACCTCCCGACAGTATCTATGGCTACACCTTC. Encoded protein: CASSPGPPDSIYGYTF.

This chain links TRBV29-1 with TRBJ2-5; D perhaps matches TRBD1 (7 bases). Trimming pared 8 bases from V and 8 bases from J, leaving 18 bases between. Germline V gene data show CDR1 as SQVTM and CDR2 as ANQGSEA. The CDR3 has 12 residues. DNA of the CDR3: TGCAGCATCCGTCAGGGGGAGGACACCCAGTACTTC. Protein sequence: CSIRQGEDTQYF.

The rearrangement joins TRBV28 to TRBJ2-7; 9 bases agree with TRBD2. Losses at the gene ends were 6 bases for V and 5 bases for J; bases not matched to a gene: 5. Germline lookup yields CDR1 MDHEN and CDR2 SYDVKM. The CDR3 totals 13 residues. The CDR3 region is CASSLSGSHEQYF. In DNA form, the CDR3 reads TGTGCCAGCAGCCTTAGCGGGAGCCACGAGCAGTACTTC.

The chain recombines TRBV7-7 with TRBJ2-1, with 13 bases fitting TRBD2. Germline assignment: CDR1 SSHAT and CDR2 FNYEAQ (reference sequence). This CDR3 has 17 amino acids. Losses at the gene ends were 1 base for V and 7 bases for J; bases not matched to a gene: 7. The CDR3 coding sequence is TGTGCCAGCAGCTTAGGAGAACTAGCGGGAGGGCCAAATGAGCAGTTCTTC. This encodes CASSLGELAGGPNEQFF.

The count of this clone is one. CDR3 bases: TGTGCCTGGAGTGTACTAGGTAGAAGCACAGATACGCAGTATTTT. Encoded protein: CAWSVLGRSTDTQYF. The V call is TRBV30, the J call TRBJ2-3; TRBD2 is a possible D gene (5 bases). The CDR3 sequence is 15 residues long. CDR1 GTSNPN and CDR2 SVGIG come from the germline V gene (reference sequence). Trimming shortened V by 0 bases and J by 0 bases, and 10 bases separated the two germline ends.

The V gene is TRBV7-9, the J gene TRBJ2-7, with 8 bases aligning to TRBD2. This CDR3 region has 18 residues. J was trimmed by 1 base and V by 5 bases; bases with no gene match: 16. The V gene's germline CDR1 is SEHNR and CDR2 FQNEAQ (reference sequence). CDR3 nucleotides: TGTGCCAGCAGCCTCGGGCCCAAGCCGGGACTAGTATCCTACGAGCAGTACTTC. It encodes CASSLGPKPGLVSYEQYF.

CDR3: CASSSRRTADEKLFF. Here the CDR3 DNA reads TGTGCCAGCAGTTCCCGCCGGACAGCGGATGAAAAACTGTTTTTT. The chain employs TRBV6-5 and TRBJ1-4, with D possibly TRBD1 on 6 matching bases. The CDR3 sequence is 15 residues long. Germline CDR1 MNHEY, CDR2 SVGAGI. Trimming pared 4 bases from V and 6 bases from J, leaving 15 bases between.

The J gene is TRBJ2-7, the V gene TRBV11-2; 10 bases match TRBD1. This CDR3 has 16 residues. V dropped 4 bases and J dropped 5; count of bases not matched to a gene: 11. Germline CDR1 reads SGHAT; CDR2 reads FQNNGV. CDR3 bases: TGTGCCAGCAGCTCACGCGGGACAGGGGTCAGGAACGAGCAGTACTTC. Protein: CASSSRGTGVRNEQYF.

Here the CDR3 reads CASSESGLAGAGEQYF. The CDR3 DNA reads as TGTGCCAGCAGTGAATCCGGGCTAGCGGGAGCGGGAGAGCAGTACTTC. V usage is TRBV2 and J usage is TRBJ2-7, with 10 positions matching TRBD2. CDR3 length equals 16 residues. With 2 bases clipped from V and 7 bases from J, the junction kept 11 bases outside the gene matches. The V gene's germline CDR1 is SNHLY and CDR2 FYNNEI.

The chain joins TRBV10-2 to TRBJ1-4, with TRBD1 matching over 9 bases. The germline gives CDR1 WSHSY, CDR2 SAAADI. Unmatched junction bases numbered 7, after V lost 6 bases and J lost 8 bases. CDR3 length: 14 residues. CDR3 DNA sequence: TGCGCCAGCAGCCACAGGGGGCGTGGGGAAAAACTGTTTTTT. Its translation is CASSHRGRGEKLFF.